This T cell receptor beta chain stems from a study of beta chain features in type 1 diabetes. All of the isolated RNA was reverse transcribed, so expressed TCRB transcripts were sequenced. Sequencing used immunoSEQ multiplex PCR; TCRdb keeps in-frame clones, though not all of them. This sample has about 110,000 clones; 40% occur once, and the top ten carry around 0.07%. Every single donor gave one heparinised blood draw, and these averaged about 116 mL. Each of the CD4+ naive, central memory, regulatory and stem cell-like memory populations was sorted via CD45RO/CCR7/CD25/CD127/CD95/CD27. The TCR comes from a woman under 30 in good health. Sequenced material: stem cell memory CD4+ T cells from blood.

For the CDR3, the DNA is TGTGCCAGCAGCTCCCTAAGAACTAATGAAAAACTGTTTTTT. Translated, it gives CASSSLRTNEKLFF. The J gene is TRBJ1-4, the V gene TRBV7-9; D not resolved. Germline V gives CDR1 SEHNR, CDR2 FQNEAQ (reference sequence). The CDR3 is 14 amino acids. Trimming pared 4 bases from V and 1 base from J, leaving 7 bases between.